This T cell receptor beta chain was documented in a study of cytomegalovirus exposure and HLA in healthy donors. Findings of the study overall: There were reportedly fewer N-insertions in an Asian-associated ancestry cluster than the roughly 670-donor mean, in a later analysis. HLA allele associations emerged for fewer than 20,000 TCR beta sequences in a later analysis, at 0.05 false discovery rate.

Germline lookup yields CDR1 MDHEN and CDR2 SYDVKM. The length of the CDR3 is 13 residues. The V gene lost 3 bases and the J gene lost 4 bases, with 7 bases spanning the gap. Both 60 Vbeta primers and 13 Jbeta primers went into the PCR. Generated by immunoSEQ multiplex PCR, the TCRdb table keeps only in-frame clones and is missing some. The table lists 80,000 to 100,000 clones, roughly 74% of them singletons. This clone was detected a few times. Its antigen remains unknown. The chain has TRBV28 and TRBJ1-3; D unresolved. The sequenced sample consisted of PBMCs. The sequence came from a woman aged 18-29 years in good health and CMV-seropositive. Here the CDR3 reads CASSLLQGNTIYF. The CDR3 nucleotides are TGTGCCAGCAGTTTGCTTCAGGGAAACACCATATATTTT.